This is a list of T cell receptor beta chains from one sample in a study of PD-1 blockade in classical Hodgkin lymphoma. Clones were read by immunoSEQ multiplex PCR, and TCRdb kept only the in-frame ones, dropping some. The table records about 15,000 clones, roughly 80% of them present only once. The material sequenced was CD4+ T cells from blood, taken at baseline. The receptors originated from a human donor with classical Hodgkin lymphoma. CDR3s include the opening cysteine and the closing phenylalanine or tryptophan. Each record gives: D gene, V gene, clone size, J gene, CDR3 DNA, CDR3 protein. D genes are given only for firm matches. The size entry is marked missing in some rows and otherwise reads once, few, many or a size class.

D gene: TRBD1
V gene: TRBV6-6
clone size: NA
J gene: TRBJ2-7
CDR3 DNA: TGTGCCAGCAGTTACGCGGGACAGGGCAGGCCCTACGAGCAGTACTTC
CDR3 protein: CASSYAGQGRPYEQYF

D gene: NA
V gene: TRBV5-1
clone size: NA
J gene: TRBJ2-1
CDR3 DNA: TGCGCCAGCAGCTTGGGCGGACAAGGGAACAATGAGCAGTTCTTC
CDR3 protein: CASSLGGQGNNEQFF

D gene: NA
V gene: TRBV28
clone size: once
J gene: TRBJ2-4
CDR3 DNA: TGTGCCAGCAGCCGGGGGACAACAGCCAAAAACATTCAGTACTTC
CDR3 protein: CASSRGTTAKNIQYF

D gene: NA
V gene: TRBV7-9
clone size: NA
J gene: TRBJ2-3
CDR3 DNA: TGTGCCAGCAGCTTAGCGGGAATGGCAGATACGCAGTATTTT
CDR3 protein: CASSLAGMADTQYF

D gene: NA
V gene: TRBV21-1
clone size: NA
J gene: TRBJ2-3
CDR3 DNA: TGTGCCAGCAGCAAAACCGGGACTAGCGAGGTCCTCACAGATACGCAGTATTTT
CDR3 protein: CASSKTGTSEVLTDTQYF

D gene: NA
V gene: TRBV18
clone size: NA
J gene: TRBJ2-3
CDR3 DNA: TGTGCCAGCTCCCCCCTGACATTTGATCCAGATACGCAGTATTTT
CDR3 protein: CASSPLTFDPDTQYF

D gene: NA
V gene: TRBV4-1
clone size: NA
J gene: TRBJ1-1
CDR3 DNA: TGCGCCAGCAGCCTCAGATACGGCACTGAAGCTTTCTTT
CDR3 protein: CASSLRYGTEAFF

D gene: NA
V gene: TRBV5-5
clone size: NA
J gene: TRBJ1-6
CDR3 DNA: TGTGCCAGCAGTTCGGACAGTTGGGTAAATTCACCCCTCCACTTT
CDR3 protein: CASSSDSWVNSPLHF

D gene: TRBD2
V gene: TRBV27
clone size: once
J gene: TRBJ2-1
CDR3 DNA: TGTGCCAGCAGTCTTCTAGCGGGAGGGGATTCTAAGCAGTTCTTC
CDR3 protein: CASSLLAGGDSKQFF

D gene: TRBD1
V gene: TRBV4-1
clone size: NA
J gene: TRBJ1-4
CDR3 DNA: TGCGCCAGCAGCCCCCCCGGGACAGTAAATGAAAAACTGTTTTTT
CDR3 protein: CASSPPGTVNEKLFF

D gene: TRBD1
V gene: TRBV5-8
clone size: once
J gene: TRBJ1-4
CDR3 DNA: TGTGCCAGCAGCAAGGACAGGGGGCTTTATGGAGAGAAACTGTTTTTT
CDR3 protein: CASSKDRGLYGEKLFF

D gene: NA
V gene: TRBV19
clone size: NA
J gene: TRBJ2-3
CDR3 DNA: TGTGCCAGTAGTCTAACAGGGTTAACAGATACGCAGTATTTT
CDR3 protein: CASSLTGLTDTQYF

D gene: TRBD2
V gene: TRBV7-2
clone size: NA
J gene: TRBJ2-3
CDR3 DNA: TGTGCCAGCAGCTTAGGGGGACTAGCGGGAGTCGTGGGTACGCAGTATTTT
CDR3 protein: CASSLGGLAGVVGTQYF

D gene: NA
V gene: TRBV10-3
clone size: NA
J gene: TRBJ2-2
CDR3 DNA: TGTGCCATCAGTGAGTCCGTGGGTGGCTATATGGGCACCGGGGAGCTGTTTTTT
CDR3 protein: CAISESVGGYMGTGELFF

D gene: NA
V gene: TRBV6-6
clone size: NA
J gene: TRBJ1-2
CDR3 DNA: TGTGCCAGCAGGCCACCGACGACGGGGAACTATGGCTACACCTTC
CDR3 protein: CASRPPTTGNYGYTF